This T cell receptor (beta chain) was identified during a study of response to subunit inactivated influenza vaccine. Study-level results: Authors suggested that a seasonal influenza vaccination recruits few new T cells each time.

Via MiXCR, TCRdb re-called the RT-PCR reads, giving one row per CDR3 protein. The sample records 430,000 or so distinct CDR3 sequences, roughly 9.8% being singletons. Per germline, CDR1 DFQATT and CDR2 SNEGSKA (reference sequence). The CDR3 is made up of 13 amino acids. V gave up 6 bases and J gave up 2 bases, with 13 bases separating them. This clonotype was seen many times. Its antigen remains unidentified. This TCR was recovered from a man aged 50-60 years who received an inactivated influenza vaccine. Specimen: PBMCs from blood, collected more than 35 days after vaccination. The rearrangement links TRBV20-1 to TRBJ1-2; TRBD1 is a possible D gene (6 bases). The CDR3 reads CSATGGGNYGYTF. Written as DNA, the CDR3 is TGCAGTGCCACGGGGGGGGGCAACTATGGCTACACCTTC.